This T cell receptor beta chain emerged from a study of immune heterogeneity within non-small cell lung tumors. Comments on this clonotype: The antigen is undetermined.

Study-wide results and limits: Correlation analysis showed that local T-cell clonality was moderately but significantly associated with local tumor mutational burden (R approximately 0.33).

Multiplex PCR (32 V and 13 J primers) was used to amplify the TCR beta CDR3. Each CDR3 protein gets one entry after TCRdb re-called the multiplex PCR reads with MiXCR. The profile shows more than 2,500 distinct CDR3 sequences, around 25% of them singletons. The CDR3 has 14 amino acids. The germline V gene encodes CDR1 SQVTM and CDR2 ANQGSEA. V lost 6 bases to trimming and J lost 5 bases; unmatched junction nucleotides: 8. Genomic DNA from bulk tumor acted as the template, and 450 to 700 ng was loaded per sample. Surgery yielded several widely spaced biopsies per primary tumor. Patients with untreated, newly diagnosed non-small cell lung cancer underwent curative surgery.

The source material was lung tumor tissue. The chain combines TRBV29-1 with TRBJ2-1, with TRBD1 identical over 9 bases. The sequence derives from a man aged 55 to 70 with non-small cell lung cancer. The chain's CDR3 is CSVTDRGDNNEQFF. CDR3 nucleotides: TGCAGCGTGACTGACAGGGGGGATAACAATGAGCAGTTCTTC.